These 30 T cell receptor beta chains were sequenced from one sample in a study of cytomegalovirus exposure and HLA in healthy donors. It was with 60 Vbeta and 13 Jbeta primers that the PCR ran. Only in-frame clones appear in the TCRdb table, and some are missing; sequencing was by immunoSEQ multiplex PCR. Its table lists 190,000 or so clones. Sequenced sample: PBMCs. The source of these receptors is a boy younger than 18 in good health and CMV-seronegative.

The chain joins TRBV2 to TRBJ1-3; possible D gene TRBD1, 6 bases. Trimming pared 6 bases from V and 4 bases from J, leaving 13 bases between. There are 14 residues in the CDR3. Germline V gene data show CDR1 as SNHLY and CDR2 as FYNNEI. Written as DNA, the CDR3 is TGTGCCAGCAGAAAAACAGGGTTGGGAAACACCATATATTTT. It codes for CASRKTGLGNTIYF.

Here the CDR3 reads CASSEGRLAGANTGELFF. The CDR3 coding sequence is TGTGCCAGCAGTGAAGGGCGACTAGCGGGGGCAAACACCGGGGAGCTGTTTTTT. The genes are TRBV2 and TRBJ2-2, with 12 nucleotides matching TRBD2. Losses at the gene ends were 1 base for V and 2 bases for J; bases not matched to a gene: 5. Germline V lookup: CDR1 SNHLY, CDR2 FYNNEI. This CDR3 is built from 18 residues.

This chain uses TRBV9 with TRBJ1-2; the D gene is possibly TRBD1 (6 bases). Germline V gives CDR1 SGDLS, CDR2 YYNGEE. The V end was cut by 3 bases, the J end by 2 bases, with 14 bases between. This CDR3 spans 15 amino acids. Here the CDR3 DNA reads TGTGCCAGCAGCGGCAGGACAGAGTCCAACTATGGCTACACCTTC. Translating it yields CASSGRTESNYGYTF. The entire variable domain, with the rest obtained from reference TRBV9 and TRBJ1-2, is as follows: DSGVTQTPKHLITATGQRVTLRCSPRSGDLSVYWYQQSLDQGLQFLIQYYNGEERAKGNILERFSAQQFPDLHSELNLSSLELGDSALYFCASSGRTESNYGYTFGSGTRLTVV.

The chain couples TRBV11-2 to TRBJ2-5, with 11 bases aligning to TRBD1. The V and J ends lost 4 bases and 5 bases, in that order; junction bases with no gene match: 6. The CDR3 spans 15 residues. The V gene's germline CDR1 is SGHAT and CDR2 FQNNGV. This CDR3 is CASSSRDRGEETQYF. The DNA of the CDR3 is TGTGCCAGCAGCTCCCGGGACAGGGGGGAGGAGACCCAGTACTTC. Combining the CDR3 with reference TRBV11-2 and TRBJ2-5 gives the whole variable domain EAGVAQSPRYKIIEKRQSVAFWCNPISGHATLYWYQQILGQGPKLLIQFQNNGVVDDSQLPKDRFSAERLKGVDSTLKIQPAKLEDSAVYLCASSSRDRGEETQYFGPGTRLLVL.

The V gene is TRBV4-2, the J gene TRBJ2-5; TRBD2 matches 8 bases. The CDR3 covers 16 residues. V gave up 6 bases and J gave up 2 bases; unmatched junction bases: 11. In germline, CDR1 is LGHNA, CDR2 YNFKEQ. The CDR3 region is CASRKTQLADQETQYF. In nucleotides, the CDR3 is TGTGCCAGCAGGAAGACTCAACTAGCGGATCAAGAGACCCAGTACTTC.

This sequence joins TRBV5-4 and TRBJ2-1, with TRBD1 as a possible D gene (6 bases). Germline lookup yields CDR1 SGHNT and CDR2 YYREEE (reference sequence). Trimming removed 0 bases at V and 0 bases at J, with 7 bases between. CDR3 length: 15 residues. The CDR3 nucleotides read TGTGCCAGCAGCTTGGTACAGGGCTCCTACAATGAGCAGTTCTTC. This gives the protein CASSLVQGSYNEQFF.

This chain links TRBV5-4 with TRBJ2-1; maybe TRBD2 (6 bases). V lost 2 bases and J lost 2, with 11 bases in between. This CDR3 is built from 15 residues. Germline-derived CDR1 and CDR2 are SGHNT and YYREEE (reference sequence). The CDR3 coding sequence is TGTGCCAGCAGCTTTGGGGGGAACCCCTACAATGAGCAGTTCTTC. It yields the protein CASSFGGNPYNEQFF.

This chain joins TRBV13 and TRBJ1-6, with 8 bases fitting TRBD1. Germline loops: CDR1 PRHDT, CDR2 FYEKMQ (reference sequence). CDR3 length: 13 amino acids. Trimming removed 10 bases from V and 7 bases from J; junction bases left unmatched: 6. CDR3 loop: CATGQGVNSPLHF. The CDR3 region has the DNA TGTGCCACTGGACAGGGTGTGAATTCACCCCTCCACTTT.

As for this clone: The germline gene is not matched at one end of the junction; a read error may be the cause. The chain is built from TRBV7-7 and TRBJ2-7; TRBD1 matches at 7 bases. This CDR3 has 13 residues. Germline V gene sequence: CDR1 SSHAT, CDR2 FNYEAQ (reference sequence). The CDR3 reads CASSQTGLGEQYF. CDR3 nucleotide sequence: TGTGCTAGCAGCCAGACAGGGTTGGGCGAGCAGTACTTC.

The rearrangement links TRBV6-1 to TRBJ2-5; D unresolved. V was clipped by 7 bases and J by 2 bases, with 11 bases between them. CDR1 and CDR2 from the germline V gene are MNHNS and SASEGT. This CDR3 region has 13 residues. CDR3 loop: CASNLAAQETQYF. CDR3 in DNA: TGTGCCAGCAATCTGGCGGCACAAGAGACCCAGTACTTC.

V and J are TRBV9 and TRBJ2-7; 7 bases are shared with TRBD1. Germline trimming cut 6 bases from V and 5 bases from J; bases unmatched to any gene: 8. The germline gives CDR1 SGDLS, CDR2 YYNGEE. CDR3 length: 13 residues. The CDR3 protein is CASNPTGSHEQYF. CDR3 DNA: TGTGCCAGCAACCCGACAGGGTCGCACGAGCAGTACTTC. Full variable domain (remainder filled in from reference TRBV9 and TRBJ2-7): DSGVTQTPKHLITATGQRVTLRCSPRSGDLSVYWYQQSLDQGLQFLIQYYNGEERAKGNILERFSAQQFPDLHSELNLSSLELGDSALYFCASNPTGSHEQYFGPGTRLTVT.

The rearrangement uses TRBV29-1 and TRBJ2-7, with D tentatively TRBD1 (5 bases). There are 12 residues in the CDR3. CDR1 SQVTM and CDR2 ANQGSEA come from the germline V gene. The ends were cut back, 3 bases at V and 2 bases at J, with 8 bases in the middle. CDR3 coding DNA: TGCAGCGTTGAGGACAACCCCTACGAGCAGTACTTC. The encoded protein is CSVEDNPYEQYF.

V and J are TRBV7-2 and TRBJ2-3, with a tentative D call TRBD2 (6 bases). This CDR3 comprises 14 residues. Germline-derived CDR1 and CDR2 are SGHTA and FQGNSA. Trimming cost V 5 bases and J 7 bases, with 16 bases left between them. CDR3 DNA: TGTGCCAGCAGCCCCCCCTACGGCGGGAATACGCAGTATTTT. Translated, it gives CASSPPYGGNTQYF.

The chain has TRBV11-2 and TRBJ1-1; D ambiguous. Germline CDR1 reads SGHAT; CDR2 reads FQNNGV. V was clipped by 7 bases and J by 11 bases, with 17 bases between them. CDR3 length: 12 residues. CDR3: CASTPPRDQAFF. The CDR3 DNA reads TGTGCCAGCACCCCCCCGCGGGATCAGGCTTTCTTT.

This rearrangement joins TRBV2 to TRBJ2-2; a possible D gene is TRBD2 (6 bases). Germline V gives CDR1 SNHLY, CDR2 FYNNEI. Trimming left V 9 bases short and J 7 bases short, with 12 bases between. The CDR3 has 12 amino acids. CDR3 sequence: CARRLDNGELFF. CDR3 nucleotides: TGTGCCAGAAGACTAGACAACGGGGAGCTGTTTTTT.

This chain joins TRBV9 and TRBJ2-3, with 8 nucleotides matching TRBD2. The germline V gene has CDR1 SGDLS and CDR2 YYNGEE. The ends lost 5 bases at V and 0 bases at J; junction bases unmatched: 2. The CDR3 has 14 amino acids. CDR3 in DNA: TGTGCCAGCAGTGCTAGCGGGAGCACAGATACGCAGTATTTT. Residues: CASSASGSTDTQYF. The full variable domain, with the rest looked up from reference TRBV9 and TRBJ2-3, is DSGVTQTPKHLITATGQRVTLRCSPRSGDLSVYWYQQSLDQGLQFLIQYYNGEERAKGNILERFSAQQFPDLHSELNLSSLELGDSALYFCASSASGSTDTQYFGPGTRLTVL.

This chain joins TRBV6-1 and TRBJ2-7, with 9 bases fitting TRBD2. J lost 2 bases, V lost 6 bases, and 8 bases had no gene match. The CDR3 runs 15 residues. CDR1 is MNHNS and CDR2 is SASEGT in the germline V gene. The CDR3 nucleotides are TGTGCCAGCAGACTGATAGCGGGGGAGGCCTACGAGCAGTACTTC. Amino acids: CASRLIAGEAYEQYF.

J is TRBJ1-1 and V is TRBV4-2; D is uncertain. V was trimmed by 1 base and J by 0 bases, leaving 6 bases between them. This CDR3 contains 14 residues. CDR1 LGHNA and CDR2 YNFKEQ come from the germline V gene. The CDR3 spells CASSQAGVNTEAFF. The CDR3 DNA is TGTGCCAGCAGCCAAGCCGGGGTGAACACTGAAGCTTTCTTT.

The chain uses TRBV28 and TRBJ2-4; the D gene is possibly TRBD2 (7 bases). The germline V and J ends were trimmed by 8 bases and 9 bases, with 17 bases remaining between them. There are 13 residues in the CDR3. The germline CDR1 and CDR2 sequences are MDHEN and SYDVKM. CDR3 bases: TGTGCCAGCGGGGGGGGCGTTCGTACCATTCAGTACTTC. Amino acids: CASGGGVRTIQYF. The full variable domain, rest sourced from reference TRBV28 and TRBJ2-4, is DVKVTQSSRYLVKRTGEKVFLECVQDMDHENMFWYRQDPGLGLRLIYFSYDVKMKEKGDIPEGYSVSREKKERFSLILESASTNQTSMYLCASGGGVRTIQYFGAGTRLSVL.

The rearrangement links TRBV5-4 to TRBJ2-1; 10 bases fit TRBD1. The CDR3 sequence is 14 residues long. Looked up from germline, CDR1 is SGHNT and CDR2 is YYREEE (reference sequence). Germline trimming cut 3 bases from V and 7 bases from J; bases unmatched to any gene: 4. CDR3 bases: TGTGCCAGCAGCTGGAGGGACAGGGGAAATGAGCAGTTCTTC. Translating gives CASSWRDRGNEQFF.

V is TRBV5-5 and J is TRBJ1-6; no clear D gene. This CDR3 is 16 amino acids long. Germline CDR1 SGHKS, CDR2 YYEKEE (reference sequence). V was clipped by 5 bases and J by 0 bases, with 12 bases between them. Here the CDR3 DNA reads TGTGCCAGCAGGTCAGGATTTAGCTCCTATAATTCACCCCTCCACTTT. The encoded protein is CASRSGFSSYNSPLHF.

The CDR3 spells CASSSWTVNTEAFF. The CDR3 nucleotides are TGTGCCAGCAGTTCCTGGACAGTGAACACTGAAGCTTTCTTT. The rearrangement links TRBV6-5 to TRBJ1-1, with D possibly TRBD1 on 6 matching bases. Trimming stripped 4 bases from V and 0 bases from J, with 9 bases between. CDR3 length: 14 residues. Germline CDR1 MNHEY, CDR2 SVGAGI.

The chain carries TRBV20-1 and TRBJ2-1; the D gene is possibly TRBD2 (6 bases). Germline V CDR1 and CDR2: DFQATT, SNEGSKA (reference sequence). Trimming left V 2 bases short and J 9 bases short, with 8 bases between. The CDR3 sequence is 11 residues long. The CDR3: CSARQGGEQFF. The CDR3 nucleotides are TGCAGTGCTAGACAGGGAGGTGAGCAGTTCTTC.

This chain connects TRBV7-2 to TRBJ2-2; weak D call: TRBD1 (6 bases). Germline V gene lookup returns CDR1 SGHTA and CDR2 FQGNSA. The CDR3 runs 15 residues. Trimming removed 4 bases at V and 3 bases at J, with 12 bases between. This CDR3 reads CASSSGQTYTGELFF. The CDR3 nucleotides read TGTGCCAGCAGCTCCGGACAGACCTACACCGGGGAGCTGTTTTTT.

This chain joins TRBV10-1 and TRBJ1-5, with 10 bases that match TRBD1. There are 14 residues in the CDR3. Germline trimming cut 2 bases from V and 9 bases from J; bases unmatched to any gene: 4. Germline V gene sequence: CDR1 WNHNN, CDR2 SYGVQD (reference sequence). The CDR3, as DNA: TGCGCCAGCAGTGAGAGGGGACAGGGGACGCCCCAGCATTTT. Its protein is CASSERGQGTPQHF.

This chain uses TRBV7-2 with TRBJ1-3; D gene unclear. The CDR3 consists of 14 residues. Trimming took 1 base from V and 3 from J, leaving 7 bases between them. Germline V gene sequence: CDR1 SGHTA, CDR2 FQGNSA. CDR3 protein: CASSLVQVGNTIYF. The DNA of the CDR3 is TGTGCCAGCAGCTTAGTCCAGGTTGGAAACACCATATATTTT. Drawing the rest from reference TRBV7-2 and TRBJ1-3, the complete variable domain is GAGVSQSPSNKVTEKGKDVELRCDPISGHTALYWYRQSLGQGLEFLIYFQGNSAPDKSGLPSDRFSAERTGGSVSTLTIQRTQQEDSAVYLCASSLVQVGNTIYFGEGSWLTVV.

The rearrangement uses TRBV28 and TRBJ2-7, with D possibly TRBD1 on 5 matching bases. Germline values: CDR1 MDHEN, CDR2 SYDVKM. The CDR3 consists of 14 residues. V was shortened by 3 bases and J by 2 bases, with 11 bases between the two germline ends. The CDR3 loop reads CASSLMPGPYEQYF. DNA of the CDR3: TGTGCCAGCAGTTTGATGCCAGGGCCCTACGAGCAGTACTTC.

The chain recombines TRBV5-1 with TRBJ1-1; 8 bases agree with TRBD1. V lost 1 base and J lost 3; bases outside the gene matches: 2. The CDR3 totals 14 residues. The germline V gene has CDR1 SGHRS and CDR2 YFSETQ. The CDR3 DNA sequence: TGCGCCAGCAGCTTGCAGACAGGGGACACTGAAGCTTTCTTT. Its protein is CASSLQTGDTEAFF.

The chain is built from TRBV2 and TRBJ2-5; tentative D call: TRBD1 (6 bases). V lost 6 bases and J lost 1, with 9 bases in between. CDR3 length: 13 residues. CDR1 SNHLY and CDR2 FYNNEI come from the germline V gene. CDR3 amino acids: CASSGTFQETQYF. The CDR3 DNA is TGTGCCAGCAGCGGGACATTCCAAGAGACCCAGTACTTC.

The chain combines TRBV10-3 with TRBJ2-1, with D possibly TRBD2 on 6 matching bases. V was clipped by 6 bases and J by 0 bases, with 15 bases between them. Germline V gene sequence: CDR1 ENHRY, CDR2 SYGVKD. The CDR3 extends over 16 amino acids. CDR3 coding DNA: TGTGCCATCAGCGACCCTCGGCGGGGCTCCTACAATGAGCAGTTCTTC. Translation: CAISDPRRGSYNEQFF.